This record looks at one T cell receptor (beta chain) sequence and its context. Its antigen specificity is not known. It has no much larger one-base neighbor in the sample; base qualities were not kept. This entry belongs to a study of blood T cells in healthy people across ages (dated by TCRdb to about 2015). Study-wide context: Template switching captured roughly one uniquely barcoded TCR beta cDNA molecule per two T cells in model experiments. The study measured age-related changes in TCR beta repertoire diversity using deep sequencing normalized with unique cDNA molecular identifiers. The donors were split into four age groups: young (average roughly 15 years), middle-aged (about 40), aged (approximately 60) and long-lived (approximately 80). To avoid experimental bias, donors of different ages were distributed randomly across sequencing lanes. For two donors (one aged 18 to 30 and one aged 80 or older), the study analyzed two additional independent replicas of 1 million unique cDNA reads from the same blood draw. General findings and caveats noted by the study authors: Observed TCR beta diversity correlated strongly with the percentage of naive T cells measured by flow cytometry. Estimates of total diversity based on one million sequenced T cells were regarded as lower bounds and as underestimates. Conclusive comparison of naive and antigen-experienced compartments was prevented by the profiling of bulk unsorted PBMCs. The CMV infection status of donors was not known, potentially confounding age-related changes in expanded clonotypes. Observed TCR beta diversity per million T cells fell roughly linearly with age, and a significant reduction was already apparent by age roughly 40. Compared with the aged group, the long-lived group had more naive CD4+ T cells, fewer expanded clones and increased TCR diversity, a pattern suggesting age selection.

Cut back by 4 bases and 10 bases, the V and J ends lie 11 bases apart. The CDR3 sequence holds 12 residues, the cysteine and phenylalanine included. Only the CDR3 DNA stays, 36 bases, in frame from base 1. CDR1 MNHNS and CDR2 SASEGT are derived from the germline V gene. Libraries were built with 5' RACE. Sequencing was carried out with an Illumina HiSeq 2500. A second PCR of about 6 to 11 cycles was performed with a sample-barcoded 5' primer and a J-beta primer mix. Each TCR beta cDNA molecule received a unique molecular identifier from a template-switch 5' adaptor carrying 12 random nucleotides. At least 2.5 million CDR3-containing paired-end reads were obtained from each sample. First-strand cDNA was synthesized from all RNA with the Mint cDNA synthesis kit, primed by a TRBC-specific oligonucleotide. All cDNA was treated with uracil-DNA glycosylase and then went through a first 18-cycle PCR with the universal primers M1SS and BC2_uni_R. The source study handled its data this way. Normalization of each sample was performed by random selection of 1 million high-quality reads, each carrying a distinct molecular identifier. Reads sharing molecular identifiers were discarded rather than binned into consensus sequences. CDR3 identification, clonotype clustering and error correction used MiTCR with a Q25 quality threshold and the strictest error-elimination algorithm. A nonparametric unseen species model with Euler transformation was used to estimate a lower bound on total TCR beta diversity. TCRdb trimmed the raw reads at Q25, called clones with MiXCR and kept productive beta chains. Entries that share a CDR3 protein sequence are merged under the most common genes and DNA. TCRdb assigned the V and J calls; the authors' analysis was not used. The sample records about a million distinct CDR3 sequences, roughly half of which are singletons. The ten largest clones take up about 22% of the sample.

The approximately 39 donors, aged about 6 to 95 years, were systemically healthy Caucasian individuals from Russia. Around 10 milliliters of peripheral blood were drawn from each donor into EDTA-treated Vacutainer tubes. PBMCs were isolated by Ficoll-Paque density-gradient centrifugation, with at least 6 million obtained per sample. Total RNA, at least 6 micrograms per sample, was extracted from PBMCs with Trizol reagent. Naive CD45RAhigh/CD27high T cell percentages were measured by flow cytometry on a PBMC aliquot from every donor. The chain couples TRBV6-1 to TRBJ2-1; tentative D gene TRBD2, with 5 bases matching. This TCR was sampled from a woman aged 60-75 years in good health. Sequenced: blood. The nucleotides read TGTGCCAGCAGTGGGTTTTCGGGGGAGCAGTTCTTC. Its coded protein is CASSGFSGEQFF.